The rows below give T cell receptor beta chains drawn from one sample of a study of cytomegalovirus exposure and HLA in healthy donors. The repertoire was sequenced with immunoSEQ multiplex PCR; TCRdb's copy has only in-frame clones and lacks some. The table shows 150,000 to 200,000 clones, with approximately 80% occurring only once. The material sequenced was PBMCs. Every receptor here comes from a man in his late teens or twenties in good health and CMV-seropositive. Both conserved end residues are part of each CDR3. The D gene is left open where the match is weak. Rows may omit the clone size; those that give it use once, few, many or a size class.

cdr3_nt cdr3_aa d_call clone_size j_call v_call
TGTGCCAGCAGCTTAGGGACAGGGGACTACAATGAGCAGTTCTTC CASSLGTGDYNEQFF TRBD1 few TRBJ2-1 TRBV11-1
TGTGCCAGCAGTAAACTCGTAGACAGGGAGGTCGGTGGCTACACCTTC CASSKLVDREVGGYTF TRBD1 NA TRBJ1-2 TRBV27
TGTGCCAGCAAGATCGAGGCACTAGCAGACGAGCAGTACTTC CASKIEALADEQYF NA NA TRBJ2-7 TRBV7-9
TGTGCCAGCAGCTATGACAGCTACGAGCAGTACTTC CASSYDSYEQYF NA NA TRBJ2-7 TRBV7-9
TGTGCCAGTAGTCCCTGGGCAGGCGCCGGGGAGCTGTTTTTT CASSPWAGAGELFF NA NA TRBJ2-2 TRBV19
TGTGCCAGCACCTCAGGGGGGTCCTTACTGGGTATAGATACGCAGTATTTT CASTSGGSLLGIDTQYF NA NA TRBJ2-3 TRBV27
TGTGCCAGCAGCCGACGGACAGGGTTGATCTATGGCTACACCTTC CASSRRTGLIYGYTF TRBD1 NA TRBJ1-2 TRBV14
TGTGCCAGTAGTCCCCTCGGACGGGGAAGGTGGCAGTTCTTC CASSPLGRGRWQFF NA NA TRBJ2-1 TRBV19
TGCAGTGCTTCAGGGGGCGGCGAGCAGTACTTC CSASGGGEQYF TRBD1 NA TRBJ2-7 TRBV20-1
TGTGCCAGCAGCCCTCCGGACAAAACCCATGAAAAACTGTTTTTT CASSPPDKTHEKLFF NA NA TRBJ1-4 TRBV7-9
TGTGCCAGCAGTGAAATTTTGCGGGACAGAACCTACGAGCAGTACTTC CASSEILRDRTYEQYF NA NA TRBJ2-7 TRBV2
TGTGCCAGCAGCTCCCTCCCCCGGGGGGAGCTGTTTTTT CASSSLPRGELFF NA NA TRBJ2-2 TRBV11-3
TGCGCCAGCAGCCCTCAGGGTTTTCCGAGGTCTGAAGCTTTCTTT CASSPQGFPRSEAFF NA once TRBJ1-1 TRBV5-1
TGTGCCAGTAGTGCAGACAGGGACGGGGACACTGAAGCTTTCTTT CASSADRDGDTEAFF TRBD1 NA TRBJ1-1 TRBV19
TGTGCCTGGAGTGCCGGGACTAGAAGTTACAATGAGCAGTTCTTC CAWSAGTRSYNEQFF TRBD2 NA TRBJ2-1 TRBV30
TGTGCCAGCAGTTATCAGAGGGGGTTCACTACGGAAGCTTTCTTT CASSYQRGFTTEAFF NA few TRBJ1-1 TRBV28
TGTGCCAGCAGCTTAATTGGTCAGTACAATCAGCCCCAGCATTTT CASSLIGQYNQPQHF NA NA TRBJ1-5 TRBV7-2
TGTGCCAGCAGTTTAGTGGGAGGGCCGGTCGAGCAGTACTTC CASSLVGGPVEQYF TRBD2 NA TRBJ2-7 TRBV27
TGTGCCAGCAGCGTTGGACAGTCAAACACTGAAGCTTTCTTT CASSVGQSNTEAFF NA NA TRBJ1-1 TRBV9
TGTGCCAGTAGGGACAGGGAAAGGTTTCAGCCCCAGCATTTT CASRDRERFQPQHF TRBD1 NA TRBJ1-5 TRBV19
TGTGCCAGCTCACGAGTGGCTAGCGGAAATGAGCAGTTCTTC CASSRVASGNEQFF TRBD2 NA TRBJ2-1 TRBV27
TGTGCCAGCAGCTTGGCCCAGGGCCTGAACGAGCAGTACTTC CASSLAQGLNEQYF NA few TRBJ2-7 TRBV7-2
TGTGCCAGCAGCTTCGGTCGTCAAACTGACTATGGCTACACCTTC CASSFGRQTDYGYTF NA once TRBJ1-2 TRBV5-4
TGTGCCAGTAGTCCCTCCCGGGGGACAGATACGCAGTATTTT CASSPSRGTDTQYF NA NA TRBJ2-3 TRBV19
TGTGCCAGCAGTCCCCCGACTAGCGGGAGGTACAATGAGCAGTTCTTC CASSPPTSGRYNEQFF TRBD2 NA TRBJ2-1 TRBV28
TGTGCCAGCACCTTTGGTCGGGGGAGGAACACTGAAGCTTTCTTT CASTFGRGRNTEAFF NA NA TRBJ1-1 TRBV6-1
TGTGCCAGCAGTTTCGACAGGGGCCGAGGAAACACCATATATTTT CASSFDRGRGNTIYF TRBD1 NA TRBJ1-3 TRBV27
TGTGCCAGCAGCTTAGAAGGGACAGCATATAAAGCTTTCTTT CASSLEGTAYKAFF TRBD1 many TRBJ1-1 TRBV11-1
TGTGCCAGCAGCTCCCAGGGGACGAACACCGGGGAGCTGTTTTTT CASSSQGTNTGELFF NA once TRBJ2-2 TRBV5-5
TGTGCCAGCAGTTTATCGATAGTCCCTAGCACAGATACGCAGTATTTT CASSLSIVPSTDTQYF NA NA TRBJ2-3 TRBV27
TGTGCCAGCAGAACTAGTGGGGGGGACCCAGATACGCAGTATTTT CASRTSGGDPDTQYF TRBD2 NA TRBJ2-3 TRBV7-9
TGTGCCAGCAGCTTGGGACTAGCGGGAGGTGAAGACCAAGAGACCCAGTACTTC CASSLGLAGGEDQETQYF TRBD2 few TRBJ2-5 TRBV5-4
TGCGCCAGCAGCCACCTCGGGGGTACCTGGAATGAGCAGTTCTTC CASSHLGGTWNEQFF NA NA TRBJ2-1 TRBV4-1
TGTGCCAGCCAACTTACAGGGTTAGAAGGAAACACCATATATTTT CASQLTGLEGNTIYF NA NA TRBJ1-3 TRBV6-5
TGTGCCAGCAGCGGGGGGGCTAGCGGGAGTGGAGATACGCAGTATTTT CASSGGASGSGDTQYF TRBD2 NA TRBJ2-3 TRBV7-2
TGTGCCAGCAGTGAGGGGGCGAACACTGAAGCTTTCTTT CASSEGANTEAFF NA many TRBJ1-1 TRBV6-4
TGTGCCAGCAGCTCCCTGACAGGGGAGGGGTCCTACGAGCAGTACTTC CASSSLTGEGSYEQYF NA NA TRBJ2-7 TRBV7-9
TGTGCCAGCAGCCGGGACAGTAGCACAGATACGCAGTATTTT CASSRDSSTDTQYF TRBD1 few TRBJ2-3 TRBV11-3
TGTGCCAGTAGTCCGGGACAGGGGATAGGGGAGCTGTTTTTT CASSPGQGIGELFF TRBD1 once TRBJ2-2 TRBV19
TGTGCCAGCTCACCCCGACCGCCCAACAGGGGTGAACATCTCCAGCATTTT CASSPRPPNRGEHLQHF TRBD1 NA TRBJ1-5 TRBV18
TGTGCCAGCAGTCGGGGGGGGCGGTTTGGTGCTGAAGCTTTCTTT CASSRGGRFGAEAFF NA NA TRBJ1-1 TRBV7-8
TGTGCTTCTGGACAGGGCTTTTTACCTGTCTCTGGAAACACCATATATTTT CASGQGFLPVSGNTIYF TRBD1 few TRBJ1-3 TRBV30
TGTGCCAGCAGCCGGGTTGGAACAGATACGCAGTATTTT CASSRVGTDTQYF NA NA TRBJ2-3 TRBV11-3
TGTGCCAGCAGTTACTATCAGGGCCGAGTGAATATCGGCTACACCTTC CASSYYQGRVNIGYTF NA NA TRBJ1-2 TRBV6-5
TGCGCCAGCAGCTTGGACAGGCCTTCTGATGGCTACACCTTC CASSLDRPSDGYTF NA NA TRBJ1-2 TRBV5-1
TGTGCCAGCAGCCTAGCCGGGACAGCTAATGAAAAACTGTTTTTT CASSLAGTANEKLFF TRBD1 NA TRBJ1-4 TRBV5-6
TGTGCCAGCAGCTCCAATCAGGGGGAGAACACTGAAGCTTTCTTT CASSSNQGENTEAFF TRBD1 many TRBJ1-1 TRBV5-4
TGTGCCAGCAGCTTGGCTGGGACAGGGGGAGAGACCCAGTACTTC CASSLAGTGGETQYF TRBD1 NA TRBJ2-5 TRBV5-4
TGTGCCTCCCGTACGGGGGGCAGAGGCCTAGTTGATGGCAGTGAGCAGTTCTTC CASRTGGRGLVDGSEQFF NA NA TRBJ2-1 TRBV10-3
TGTGCCAGCAGCCGGGACAGGGTTAACACTGAAGCTTTCTTT CASSRDRVNTEAFF TRBD1 few TRBJ1-1 TRBV5-6
TGTGCCTGGATGGAACACGGGCTCGGGAGAGGCTATGGCTACACCTTC CAWMEHGLGRGYGYTF NA NA TRBJ1-2 TRBV30
TGTGCCAGCAGCTTCGACAGGGGGCTGAATGAAAAACTGTTTTTT CASSFDRGLNEKLFF TRBD1 once TRBJ1-4 TRBV11-2
TGTGCCAGCAGCTTAACACGGAACACTGAAGCTTTCTTT CASSLTRNTEAFF NA NA TRBJ1-1 TRBV7-2
TGTGCCAGTTTAGCGGGAGTCGGGTTTGATACGCAGTATTTT CASLAGVGFDTQYF TRBD2 NA TRBJ2-3 TRBV28
TGTGCCAGCAGCTTAAGGGACAGGGTGGGACGCGGCACCGGGGAGCTGTTTTTT CASSLRDRVGRGTGELFF TRBD1 NA TRBJ2-2 TRBV13